A single sample is the source of the 3 T cell receptor beta chains below, sequenced in a study of PD-L1 blockade in urothelial cancer. Time point reported: peripheral blood 6 weeks after treatment start. Clones were read by immunoSEQ multiplex PCR, and TCRdb kept only the in-frame ones, dropping some. The sample yields 23,000 or so clones, roughly 85% seen once. The source material was PBMCs, sampled around atezolizumab (anti-PD-L1) treatment. These receptor sequences come from a man in his sixties or seventies with urothelial cancer.

The chain has TRBV28 and TRBJ2-7, with 12 bases that match TRBD2. Germline V CDR1 and CDR2: MDHEN, SYDVKM. CDR3 length: 15 amino acids. Trimming cost V 3 bases and J 6 bases; bases outside gene matches: 6. The CDR3 DNA reads TGTGCCAGCAGTTTGGGTCTAGCGGGGGGGGGCGAGCAGTACTTC. This translates into CASSLGLAGGGEQYF.

The gene calls are TRBV30 and TRBJ1-4; TRBD1 matches 9 bases. This CDR3 spans 16 amino acids. Germline assignment: CDR1 GTSNPN and CDR2 SVGIG (reference sequence). Trimming at V came to 3 bases and at J to 5 bases, leaving 10 bases not matched to a gene. CDR3 in amino acids: CAWRRDRALTNEKLFF. CDR3 nucleotide sequence: TGTGCCTGGAGGAGGGACAGGGCCCTGACCAATGAAAAACTGTTTTTT.

The chain is built from TRBV14 and TRBJ2-5; 9 bases align to TRBD2. The CDR3 sequence is 15 residues long. V was pared by 4 bases and J by 4 bases, with 7 bases of the junction left unmatched. The germline gives CDR1 SGHDN, CDR2 FVKESK. CDR3 protein: CASSPLSGSGETQYF. The CDR3, as DNA: TGTGCCAGCAGCCCACTTAGCGGGAGTGGAGAGACCCAGTACTTC.